This TCR beta chain comes out of a study of cytomegalovirus exposure and HLA in healthy donors. The PCR employed 60 Vbeta primers together with 13 Jbeta primers. Profiled with immunoSEQ multiplex PCR; TCRdb holds only in-frame clones, not every one. This sample carries 190,000 or so clones, around three quarters of them seen once, and the ten largest clones take 0.65%. The TCR was taken from a boy younger than 18 in good health and CMV-seronegative. The source material was PBMCs.

The CDR3 region is CASSYGTGLYEQYF. The CDR3 DNA reads TGTGCCAGCAGTTACGGGACAGGGTTATACGAGCAGTACTTC. V usage is TRBV6-5 and J usage is TRBJ2-7; TRBD1 matches 9 bases. J was trimmed by 4 bases and V by 2 bases; bases with no gene match: 3. Germline V CDR1 and CDR2: MNHEY, SVGAGI. CDR3 size: 14 residues.